This T cell receptor (beta chain) was obtained from a study of shared clonotypes between healthy human individuals. The table lists this clone with a few counts. What it recognizes is unknown. Looked up from germline, CDR1 is SGHRS and CDR2 is YFSETQ. The CDR3 length is 14 residues. J was trimmed by 4 bases and V by 7 bases; bases with no gene match: 7. The deep-level immunoSEQ assay was used. Sequencing was performed with immunoSEQ multiplex PCR; in TCRdb, only in-frame clones are kept and a portion is missing. Here the sample spans a few hundred thousand clones, roughly 79% being singletons. The study's findings and limits: Sample collection involved blood only; tissue repertoires are likely different.

Sequences were obtained from PBMCs. The receptor was isolated from a middle-aged woman in good health. Some clones in this sample may be carry-over from other donors' samples. V usage is TRBV5-1 and J usage is TRBJ1-4, with 7 bases fitting TRBD1. The CDR3 sequence: CASRRDSNNEKLFF. Here the CDR3 DNA reads TGCGCCAGCCGCCGGGACAGCAATAATGAAAAACTGTTTTTT.